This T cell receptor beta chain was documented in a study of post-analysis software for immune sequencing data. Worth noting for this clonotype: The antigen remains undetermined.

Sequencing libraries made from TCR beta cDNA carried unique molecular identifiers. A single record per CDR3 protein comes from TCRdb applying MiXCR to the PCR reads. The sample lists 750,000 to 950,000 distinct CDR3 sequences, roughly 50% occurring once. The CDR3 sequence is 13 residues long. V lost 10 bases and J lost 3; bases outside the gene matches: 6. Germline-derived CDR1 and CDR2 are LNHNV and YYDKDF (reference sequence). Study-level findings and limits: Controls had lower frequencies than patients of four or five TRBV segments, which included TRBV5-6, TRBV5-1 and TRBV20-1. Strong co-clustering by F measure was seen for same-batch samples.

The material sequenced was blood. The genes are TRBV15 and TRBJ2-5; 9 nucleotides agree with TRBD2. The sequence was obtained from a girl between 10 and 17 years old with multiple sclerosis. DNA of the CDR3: TGTGCCATCGGAGCGGGAGGTAAAGAGACCCAGTACTTC. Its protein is CAIGAGGKETQYF.